Below, 14 T cell receptor beta chains from the same sample are listed, as sequenced in a study of T-cell memory formation after mild COVID-19. TCRdb re-called the 5' RACE reads through MiXCR, storing one row per CDR3 protein. The profile covers approximately 350,000 distinct CDR3 sequences, with 10% to 15% appearing a single time and about a fifth taken by the ten largest. Sequenced input: PBMCs or a T cell subset sorted from them (not recorded which). Receptors originate from a man between 18 and 35 years old who had mild COVID-19 (a few samples of this study predate the infection). Cell type and time point are not known.

This clonotype is judged medium-sized. This chain joins TRBV7-3 and TRBJ2-5, with 8 bases matching TRBD2. V lost 5 bases, J lost 5 bases, and 7 bases stayed unmatched. The CDR3 is made up of 14 amino acids. Germline CDR1 is SGHTA and CDR2 is FQGTGA. CDR3: CASSPGGPLETQYF. CDR3 DNA: TGTGCCAGCAGCCCGGGGGGGCCCTTGGAGACCCAGTACTTC.

The sample holds a few counts of this clonotype. V usage is TRBV6-6 and J usage is TRBJ2-7; 9 nucleotides line up with TRBD1. CDR1 and CDR2 from the germline V gene are MNHNY and SVGAGI (reference sequence). V dropped 1 base and J dropped 12; count of bases not matched to a gene: 10. The CDR3 length is 14 residues. The CDR3 region has the DNA TGTGCCAGCAGTTACTTGGGGACAGGGAACTCTTTGTACTTC. This encodes CASSYLGTGNSLYF.

This clonotype was picked up a small number of times. The chain has TRBV21-1 and TRBJ2-3; TRBD1 is taken as the D call from the table, unchecked against the DNA. TRBV21-1 constitutes a pseudogene. The CDR3 length is 13 residues. The CDR3 region is CASWGGASDTQYF. DNA for the CDR3: TGTGCCAGCTGGGGGGGGGCCTCAGATACGCAGTATTTT.

This chain links TRBV12-3 or TRBV12-4 with TRBJ1-1, with D uncertain. The CDR3 extends over 13 amino acids. V was clipped by 2 bases and J by 4 bases, with 8 bases between them. The CDR3 DNA sequence: TGTGCCAGCAGTTTAAAGATGGGCACTGAAGCTTTCTTT. Protein sequence: CASSLKMGTEAFF.

In its sample, this clonotype was seen a few times. This chain uses TRBV5-1 with TRBJ2-7; 12 bases map to TRBD1. Germline V gene lookup returns CDR1 SGHRS and CDR2 YFSETQ. This CDR3 region has 16 residues. Trimming took 4 bases from V and 7 from J; bases not matched to a gene: 12. CDR3 sequence: CASSSYRDRGQWEQYF. The CDR3 bases are TGCGCCAGCAGCAGCTACCGGGACAGGGGGCAGTGGGAGCAGTACTTC.

This clonotype showed up many times. The chain carries TRBV6-2 or TRBV6-3 and TRBJ1-5; a weak D match, TRBD1 (5 bases). Germline V lookup: CDR1 MNHEY, CDR2 SVGEGT. Trimming took 6 bases from V and 1 from J, leaving 7 bases between them. The CDR3 is 13 residues long. The CDR3 DNA reads as TGTGCCAGCAGCAGGGCAAGCAATCAGCCCCAGCATTTT. Its protein product is CASSRASNQPQHF.

Details on this clonotype: A much bigger clone sits one base away, suggesting this may be a read error. The J gene is TRBJ2-1, the V gene TRBV6-5, with no clear D. The germline V and J ends were trimmed by 6 bases and 0 bases, with 9 bases remaining between them. In germline, CDR1 is MNHEY, CDR2 SVGAGI. This CDR3 is built from 14 residues. The CDR3: CASRYRGSYNEQFF. DNA for the CDR3: TGTGCCAGCAGGTACCGCGGCTCCTACAATGAGCAGTTCTTC.

This clonotype has ten or more counts. The V gene is TRBV20-1, the J gene TRBJ2-7, with 11 bases lining up with TRBD2. Looked up from germline, CDR1 is DFQATT and CDR2 is SNEGSKA (reference sequence). CDR3 size: 14 residues. J gave up 2 bases and V 6 bases, and 6 bases lay outside the gene matches. CDR3 in DNA: TGCAGTGCGCCGAGACTAGCGGGGACCTACGAGCAGTACTTC. Translating it yields CSAPRLAGTYEQYF.

This chain uses TRBV5-1 with TRBJ2-3; no clear D gene. The CDR3 totals 11 residues. V was cut by 3 bases and J by 7 bases, with 6 bases left in between. Germline CDR1 and CDR2: SGHRS and YFSETQ. CDR3 loop: CASSSEYTQYF. The CDR3 region has the DNA TGCGCCAGCAGCTCCGAGTATACGCAGTATTTT.

The V and J genes are TRBV20-1 and TRBJ1-4; unclear D gene. The CDR3 loop spans 14 amino acids. CDR1 and CDR2 from the germline V gene are DFQATT and SNEGSKA (reference sequence). Deletions cut 4 bases from V and 7 bases from J, with 16 bases between. The CDR3, as DNA: TGCAGTGCTAAGTCCGGTCGTTGGGGTGAAAAACTGTTTTTT. Amino acid sequence: CSAKSGRWGEKLFF.

This clonotype was seen many times. This chain uses TRBV7-3 with TRBJ2-2; D is uncertain. The V and J ends lost 5 bases and 4 bases respectively, with 5 bases between them. CDR1 SGHTA and CDR2 FQGTGA come from the germline V gene. The CDR3 runs to 12 residues. The DNA for the CDR3 is TGTGCCAGCAGCACTCCCACCGGGGAGCTGTTTTTT. This gives the protein CASSTPTGELFF.

CDR3 bases: TGTGCCAGCAGCCCAGAGGGAGGTGAAGCTTTCTTT. Its translation is CASSPEGGEAFF. The V gene is TRBV14, the J gene TRBJ1-1; D remains ambiguous. This CDR3 region has 12 residues. Trimming shortened V by 4 bases and J by 7 bases, and 10 bases separated the two germline ends. CDR1 SGHDN and CDR2 FVKESK come from the germline V gene.

This clonotype appeared many times. This chain joins TRBV20-1 and TRBJ1-2; no reliable D call. Trimming removed 3 bases at V and 7 bases at J, with 18 bases between. Germline V gene lookup returns CDR1 DFQATT and CDR2 SNEGSKA (reference sequence). The CDR3 spans 14 residues. This chain's CDR3 is CSARNPGPVGGYTF. The CDR3 DNA is TGCAGTGCTAGGAACCCGGGCCCAGTGGGTGGCTACACCTTC.

This clonotype was observed a few times. The rearrangement uses TRBV12-3 or TRBV12-4 and TRBJ2-7; no clear D. The CDR3 spans 12 residues. Deletions cut 3 bases from V and 5 bases from J, with 8 bases between. The CDR3 DNA reads as TGTGCCAGCAGTTTTCGATTTAACGAGCAGTACTTC. It codes for CASSFRFNEQYF.